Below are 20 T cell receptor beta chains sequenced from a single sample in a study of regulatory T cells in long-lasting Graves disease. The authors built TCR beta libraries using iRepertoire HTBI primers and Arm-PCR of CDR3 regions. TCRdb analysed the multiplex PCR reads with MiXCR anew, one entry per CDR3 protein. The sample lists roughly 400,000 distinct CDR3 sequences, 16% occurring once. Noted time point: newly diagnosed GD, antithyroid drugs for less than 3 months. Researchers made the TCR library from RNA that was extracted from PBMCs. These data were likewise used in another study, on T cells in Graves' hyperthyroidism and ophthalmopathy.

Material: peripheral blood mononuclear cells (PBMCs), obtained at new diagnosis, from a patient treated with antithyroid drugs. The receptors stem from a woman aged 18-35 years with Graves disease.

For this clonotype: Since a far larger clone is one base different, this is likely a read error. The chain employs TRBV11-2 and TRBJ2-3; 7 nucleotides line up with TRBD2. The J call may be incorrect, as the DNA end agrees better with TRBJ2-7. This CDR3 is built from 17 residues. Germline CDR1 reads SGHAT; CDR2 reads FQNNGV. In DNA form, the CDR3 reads TGTGCCAGCAGCAAAGTCGGCGGGAGAAGGTTCGGGGATGAGCAGTACTTC. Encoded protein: CASSKVGGRRFGDEQYF.

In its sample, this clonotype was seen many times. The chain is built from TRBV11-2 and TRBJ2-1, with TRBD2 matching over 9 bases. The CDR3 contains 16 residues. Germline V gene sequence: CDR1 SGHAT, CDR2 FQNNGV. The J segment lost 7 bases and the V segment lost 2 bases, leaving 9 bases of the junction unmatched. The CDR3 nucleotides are TGTGCCAGCAGCTTACTCCTCCTAGCGGGACGAAATGAGCAGTTCTTC. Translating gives CASSLLLLAGRNEQFF.

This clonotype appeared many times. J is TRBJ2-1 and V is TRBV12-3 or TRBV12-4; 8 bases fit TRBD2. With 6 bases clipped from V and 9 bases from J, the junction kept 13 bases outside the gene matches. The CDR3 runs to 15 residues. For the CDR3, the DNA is TGTGCCAGCAGGGGCTCACTAGCGGACCCTGGTGAGCAGTTCTTC. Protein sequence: CASRGSLADPGEQFF.

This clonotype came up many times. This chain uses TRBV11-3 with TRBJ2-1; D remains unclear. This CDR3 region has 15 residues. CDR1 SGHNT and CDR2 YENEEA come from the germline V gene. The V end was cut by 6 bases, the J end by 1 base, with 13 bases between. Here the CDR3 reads CASSPRGGSYNEQFF. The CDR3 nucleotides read TGTGCCAGCAGTCCCCGAGGTGGTTCCTACAATGAGCAGTTCTTC.

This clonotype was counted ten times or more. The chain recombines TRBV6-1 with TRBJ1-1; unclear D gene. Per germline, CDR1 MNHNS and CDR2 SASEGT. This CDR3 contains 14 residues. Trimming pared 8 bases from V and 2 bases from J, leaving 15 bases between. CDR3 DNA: TGTGCCAGCCGGGGAGACAATCAAAACACTGAAGCTTTCTTT. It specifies CASRGDNQNTEAFF.

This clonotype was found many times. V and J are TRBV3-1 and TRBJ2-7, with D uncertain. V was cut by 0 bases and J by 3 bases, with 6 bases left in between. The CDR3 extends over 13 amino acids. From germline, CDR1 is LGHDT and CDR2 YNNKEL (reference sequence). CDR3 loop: CASSQEWFYEQYF. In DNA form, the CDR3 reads TGTGCCAGCAGCCAAGAGTGGTTCTACGAGCAGTACTTC.

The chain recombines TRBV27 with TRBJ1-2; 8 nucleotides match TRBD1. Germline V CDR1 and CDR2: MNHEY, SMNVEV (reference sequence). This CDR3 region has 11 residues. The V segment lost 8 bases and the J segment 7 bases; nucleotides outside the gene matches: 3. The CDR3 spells CASRQGFGYTF. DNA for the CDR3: TGTGCCAGCCGACAGGGGTTTGGCTACACCTTC.

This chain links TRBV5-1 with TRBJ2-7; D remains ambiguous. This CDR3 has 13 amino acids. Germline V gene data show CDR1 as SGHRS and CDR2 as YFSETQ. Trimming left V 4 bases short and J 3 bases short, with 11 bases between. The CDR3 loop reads CASSNNRVYEQYF. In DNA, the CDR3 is TGCGCCAGCAGCAACAACAGAGTCTACGAGCAGTACTTC. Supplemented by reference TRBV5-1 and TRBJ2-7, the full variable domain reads KAGVTQTPRYLIKTRGQQVTLSCSPISGHRSVSWYQQTPGQGLQFLFEYFSETQRNKGNFPGRFSGRQFSNSRSEMNVSTLELGDSALYLCASSNNRVYEQYFGPGTRLTVT.

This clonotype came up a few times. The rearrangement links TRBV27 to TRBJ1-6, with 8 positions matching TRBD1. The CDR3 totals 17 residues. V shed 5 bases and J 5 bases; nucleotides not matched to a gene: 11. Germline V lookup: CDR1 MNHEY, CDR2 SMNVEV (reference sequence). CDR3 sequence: CASSRLTGDINNSPLHF. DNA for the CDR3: TGTGCCAGCAGTCGATTGACAGGGGACATTAATAATTCACCCCTCCACTTT.

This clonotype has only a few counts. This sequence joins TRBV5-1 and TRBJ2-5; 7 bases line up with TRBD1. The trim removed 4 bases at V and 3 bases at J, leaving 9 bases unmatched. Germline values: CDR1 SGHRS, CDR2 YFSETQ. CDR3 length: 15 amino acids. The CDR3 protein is CASSRTQGTEETQYF. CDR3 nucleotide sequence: TGCGCCAGCAGCCGAACTCAGGGGACAGAAGAGACCCAGTACTTC.

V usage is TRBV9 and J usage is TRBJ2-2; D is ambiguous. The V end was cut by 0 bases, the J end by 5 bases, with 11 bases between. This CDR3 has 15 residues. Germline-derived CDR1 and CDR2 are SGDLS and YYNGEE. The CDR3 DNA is TGTGCCAGCAGCGTAGACCCCACGGAAACCGGGGAGCTGTTTTTT. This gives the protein CASSVDPTETGELFF.

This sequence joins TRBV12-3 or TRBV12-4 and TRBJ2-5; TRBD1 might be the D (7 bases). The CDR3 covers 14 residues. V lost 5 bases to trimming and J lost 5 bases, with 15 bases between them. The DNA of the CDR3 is TGTGCCAGCAGTCGTCAGGGGGGCGGGGAGACCCAGTACTTC. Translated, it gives CASSRQGGGETQYF.

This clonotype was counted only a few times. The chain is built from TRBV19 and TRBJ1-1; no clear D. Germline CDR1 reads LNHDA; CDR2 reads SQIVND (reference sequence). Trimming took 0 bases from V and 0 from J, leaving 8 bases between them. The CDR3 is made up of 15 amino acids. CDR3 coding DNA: TGTGCCAGTAGTATAGATGAAATGGTGAACACTGAAGCTTTCTTT. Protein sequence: CASSIDEMVNTEAFF.

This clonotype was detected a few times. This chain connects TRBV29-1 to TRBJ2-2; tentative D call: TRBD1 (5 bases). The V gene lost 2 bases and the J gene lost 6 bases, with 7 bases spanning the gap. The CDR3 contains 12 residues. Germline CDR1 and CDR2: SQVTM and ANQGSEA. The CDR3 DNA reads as TGCAGCGTTGAATCCAGGGCCGGGGAGCTGTTTTTT. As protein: CSVESRAGELFF.

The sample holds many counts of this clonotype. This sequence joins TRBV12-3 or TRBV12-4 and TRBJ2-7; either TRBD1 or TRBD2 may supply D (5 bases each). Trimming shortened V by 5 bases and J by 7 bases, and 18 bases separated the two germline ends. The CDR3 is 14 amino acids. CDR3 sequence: CASSLRGPTLEQYF. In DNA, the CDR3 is TGTGCCAGCAGTCTCCGGGGCCCTACGTTGGAGCAGTACTTC.

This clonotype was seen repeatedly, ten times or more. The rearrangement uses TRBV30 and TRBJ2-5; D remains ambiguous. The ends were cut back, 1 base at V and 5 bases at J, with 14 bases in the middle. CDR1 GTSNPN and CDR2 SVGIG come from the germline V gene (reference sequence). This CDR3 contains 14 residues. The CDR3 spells CAWSGAPTRETQYF. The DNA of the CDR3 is TGTGCCTGGAGTGGGGCCCCAACCCGGGAGACCCAGTACTTC.

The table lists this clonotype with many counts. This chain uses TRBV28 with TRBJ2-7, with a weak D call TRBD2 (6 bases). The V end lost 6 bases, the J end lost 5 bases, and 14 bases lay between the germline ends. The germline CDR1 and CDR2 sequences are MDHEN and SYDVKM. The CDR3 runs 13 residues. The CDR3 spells CASSGSLPHEQYF. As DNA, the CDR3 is TGTGCCAGCAGCGGGAGTCTTCCCCACGAGCAGTACTTC.

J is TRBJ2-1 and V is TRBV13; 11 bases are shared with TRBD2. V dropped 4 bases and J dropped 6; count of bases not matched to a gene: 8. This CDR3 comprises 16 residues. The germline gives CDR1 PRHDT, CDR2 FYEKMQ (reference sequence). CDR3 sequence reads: CASSSDSGLAANEQFF. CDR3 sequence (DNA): TGTGCCAGCAGCTCCGACTCGGGACTAGCGGCCAATGAGCAGTTCTTC.

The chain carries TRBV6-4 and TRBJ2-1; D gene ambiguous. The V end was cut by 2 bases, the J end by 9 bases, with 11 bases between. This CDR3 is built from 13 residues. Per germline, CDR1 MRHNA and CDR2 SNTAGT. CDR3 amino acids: CASSDRVLGEQFF. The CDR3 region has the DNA TGTGCCAGCAGTGACAGGGTATTGGGTGAGCAGTTCTTC.

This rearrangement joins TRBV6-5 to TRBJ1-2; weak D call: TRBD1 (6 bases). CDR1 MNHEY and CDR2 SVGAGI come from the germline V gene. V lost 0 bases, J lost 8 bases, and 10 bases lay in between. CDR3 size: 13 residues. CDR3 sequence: CASSYSRTEGYTF. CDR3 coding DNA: TGTGCCAGCAGTTACTCGCGGACAGAGGGCTACACCTTC.